This passage covers 28 T cell receptor beta chains from one sample sequenced in a study of early T cells in non-severe SARS-CoV-2 infection. TCRdb ran MiXCR on the 5' RACE reads and lists one entry per CDR3 protein. The sample lists more than 85,000 distinct CDR3 sequences, approximately 17% occurring once. The sequencing here drew on whole blood, taken at baseline. Receptors originate from an adult who was a healthcare worker with PCR-confirmed SARS-CoV-2 infection or an uninfected control (not recorded which).

This sequence joins TRBV19 and TRBJ2-3, with no clear D. Germline CDR1 reads LNHDA; CDR2 reads SQIVND (reference sequence). Trimming took 6 bases from V and 9 from J, leaving 19 bases between them. This CDR3 is built from 14 residues. CDR3 residues: CASSLADGSTTQYF. The CDR3 region has the DNA TGTGCCAGTAGCCTCGCTGATGGATCCACGACGCAGTATTTT.

This sequence joins TRBV12-3 or TRBV12-4 and TRBJ2-7, with 7 bases identical to TRBD1. After removal of 7 bases from V and 1 base from J, the junction contained 7 bases not matched to a gene. The CDR3 has 14 amino acids. CDR3 in DNA: TGTGCCAGCATGTCCGGGACAGCGTCCTACGAGCAGTACTTC. Its protein product is CASMSGTASYEQYF.

This clonotype has at least ten counts. The chain couples TRBV9 to TRBJ2-1, with 12 bases aligning to TRBD2. This CDR3 contains 16 residues. Germline loops: CDR1 SGDLS, CDR2 YYNGEE. Trimming took 4 bases from V and 6 from J; bases not matched to a gene: 8. The CDR3 nucleotides read TGTGCCAGCAGCACCCTAGCGGGAGGGAAGGGCAATGAGCAGTTCTTC. This codes for CASSTLAGGKGNEQFF.

The rearrangement links TRBV7-6 to TRBJ2-2; no firm D call. Germline CDR1 is SGHVS and CDR2 is FNYEAQ. Trimming removed 5 bases from V and 5 bases from J, with 9 bases in between. This CDR3 is built from 13 residues. The CDR3 DNA reads as TGTGCCAGCAGCGGACGGGTTACCGGGGAGCTGTTTTTT. Its translation is CASSGRVTGELFF.

This clonotype occurred a few times. The chain combines TRBV9 with TRBJ1-2; D perhaps matches TRBD1 (6 bases). The CDR3 has 16 residues. V gave up 5 bases and J gave up 4 bases, with 21 bases separating them. Germline V gene data show CDR1 as SGDLS and CDR2 as YYNGEE. The CDR3 sequence: CASSPGHLTSPYGYTF. The CDR3 DNA reads as TGTGCCAGCAGTCCGGGACACCTTACCTCCCCCTATGGCTACACCTTC.

This clonotype was counted a few times. V gene TRBV19 combines with J gene TRBJ2-3, with 10 bases that match TRBD2. The V and J ends lost 6 bases and 11 bases, in that order; junction bases with no gene match: 5. The CDR3 runs to 12 residues. CDR1 LNHDA and CDR2 SQIVND come from the germline V gene (reference sequence). In DNA, the CDR3 is TGTGCCAGTAGCGGACTAGCGGTGGGGCAGTATTTT. This codes for CASSGLAVGQYF.

In DNA form, the CDR3 reads TGCGGAGGAAACACTGAAGCTTTCTTT. Translated: CGGNTEAFF. The V gene is TRBV29-1, the J gene TRBJ1-1; D gene unclear. This CDR3 is 9 amino acids long. Germline CDR1 and CDR2: SQVTM and ANQGSEA.

This clonotype came up many times. This chain connects TRBV12-3 or TRBV12-4 to TRBJ1-2, with D possibly being TRBD1 (5 bases). V was trimmed by 7 bases and J by 1 base, leaving 10 bases between them. This CDR3 is 13 amino acids long. The CDR3 nucleotides are TGTGCCAGCAAACGGGACGGTAACTATGGCTACACCTTC. Translation gives CASKRDGNYGYTF.

This clonotype was counted only a few times. V is TRBV12-3 or TRBV12-4 and J is TRBJ2-7, with D tentatively TRBD1 (5 bases). The CDR3 length is 13 residues. The V and J ends lost 3 bases and 2 bases respectively, with 8 bases between them. The CDR3: CASSFRQTYEQYF. CDR3 nucleotides: TGTGCCAGCAGTTTTCGACAGACCTACGAGCAGTACTTC.

The genes are TRBV12-3 or TRBV12-4 and TRBJ2-2, with 14 positions matching TRBD2. J gave up 4 bases and V 1 base, and 2 bases lay outside the gene matches. CDR3 size: 17 residues. The CDR3 here is CASSLGTSGRTTGELFF. For the CDR3, the DNA is TGTGCCAGCAGTTTAGGGACTAGCGGGAGGACCACCGGGGAGCTGTTTTTT.

With respect to this clonotype: A much larger clone is a single base away; this may be a read error. The chain is built from TRBV11-2 and TRBJ2-3; D is perhaps TRBD2 (6 bases). V was shortened by 0 bases and J by 9 bases, with 13 bases between the two germline ends. CDR1 is SGHAT, CDR2 FQNNGV, per germline. The CDR3 runs 14 residues. CDR3 sequence (DNA): TGTGCCAGCAGCTTAGAGCCCTTCCGGGGGACGCAGTATTTT. Amino acids: CASSLEPFRGTQYF.

The chain couples TRBV5-1 to TRBJ1-2; D gene uncertain. This CDR3 is built from 13 residues. The V and J ends lost 2 bases and 4 bases respectively, with 9 bases between them. Germline V gives CDR1 SGHRS, CDR2 YFSETQ. The CDR3 DNA follows: TGCGCCAGCAGCTTAGACACTTTCTATGGCTACACCTTC. Its protein is CASSLDTFYGYTF. The whole variable domain, filled in from reference TRBV5-1 and TRBJ1-2, reads KAGVTQTPRYLIKTRGQQVTLSCSPISGHRSVSWYQQTPGQGLQFLFEYFSETQRNKGNFPGRFSGRQFSNSRSEMNVSTLELGDSALYLCASSLDTFYGYTFGSGTRLTVV.

This clonotype has a single count. The V gene is TRBV7-2, the J gene TRBJ1-1; D possibly corresponds to TRBD1 (6 bases). The CDR3 is 15 residues long. Germline V gene lookup returns CDR1 SGHTA and CDR2 FQGNSA. The V and J ends lost 5 bases and 4 bases respectively, with 17 bases between them. CDR3 bases: TGTGCCAGCAGCCTTCAAACAGGGAGTCTCACTGAAGCTTTCTTT. Encoded protein: CASSLQTGSLTEAFF.

This clonotype was detected a few times. This rearrangement joins TRBV20-1 to TRBJ2-5, with 11 bases aligning to TRBD2. J was trimmed by 1 base and V by 3 bases; bases with no gene match: 4. This CDR3 is 15 amino acids long. CDR1 DFQATT and CDR2 SNEGSKA come from the germline V gene (reference sequence). The CDR3 DNA is TGCAGTGCTAGCACTAGCGGGAGAGGCCAAGAGACCCAGTACTTC. Protein sequence: CSASTSGRGQETQYF.

This clonotype was seen a few times. The V call is TRBV6-5, the J call TRBJ1-1, with 9 bases lining up with TRBD1. Germline CDR1 MNHEY, CDR2 SVGAGI. Losses at the gene ends were 11 bases for V and 2 bases for J; bases not matched to a gene: 9. The CDR3 totals 14 residues. The CDR3, as DNA: TGTGCCCGCGCCGGGACAGGGAGAAACACTGAAGCTTTCTTT. This gives the protein CARAGTGRNTEAFF.

This chain joins TRBV3-1 and TRBJ2-6; 9 bases are shared with TRBD2. Trimming cost V 9 bases and J 0 bases; bases outside gene matches: 6. The CDR3 sequence is 16 residues long. Germline-derived CDR1 and CDR2 are LGHDT and YNNKEL (reference sequence). For the CDR3, the DNA is TGTGCCAGTATCTCTAGCGGGGTCTCTGGGGCCAACGTCCTGACTTTC. It encodes CASISSGVSGANVLTF.

This clonotype appeared a single time. V is TRBV11-3 and J is TRBJ2-7; D unresolved. The V end was cut by 5 bases, the J end by 4 bases, with 18 bases between. This CDR3 region has 15 residues. The germline CDR1 and CDR2 sequences are SGHNT and YENEEA. DNA for the CDR3: TGTGCCAGCAGCCCGCATTTTGGCGGAGAATACGAGCAGTACTTC. This sequence encodes CASSPHFGGEYEQYF. The full variable domain, with the rest looked up from reference TRBV11-3 and TRBJ2-7, is EAGVVQSPRYKIIEKKQPVAFWCNPISGHNTLYWYLQNLGQGPELLIRYENEEAVDDSQLPKDRFSAERLKGVDSTLKIQPAELGDSAVYLCASSPHFGGEYEQYFGPGTRLTVT.

The sample holds a few counts of this clonotype. This sequence joins TRBV7-6 and TRBJ2-1; TRBD1 agrees at 10 bases. The CDR3 covers 15 residues. Germline CDR1 SGHVS, CDR2 FNYEAQ. The V gene end was trimmed by 2 bases and the J gene end by 5 bases; junction bases not matched to a gene: 3. The CDR3 DNA sequence: TGTGCCAGCAGCTTACCGGGACAGGGGCACAATGAGCAGTTCTTC. It encodes CASSLPGQGHNEQFF.

In its sample, this clonotype was seen a few times. The chain carries TRBV24-1 and TRBJ2-7; a weak D match, TRBD1 (5 bases). The CDR3 extends over 14 amino acids. Per germline, CDR1 KGHDR and CDR2 SFDVKD. With 10 bases removed from V and 3 bases from J, the gap between germline ends came to 18 bases. The CDR3 protein is CATTFAPGNYEQYF. The CDR3 DNA follows: TGTGCCACGACTTTTGCTCCAGGGAACTACGAGCAGTACTTC.

This clonotype was seen a handful of times. The chain couples TRBV7-9 to TRBJ2-3; TRBD1 is a possible D gene (5 bases). Trimming shortened V by 3 bases and J by 3 bases, and 10 bases separated the two germline ends. Germline V gives CDR1 SEHNR, CDR2 FQNEAQ (reference sequence). The CDR3 extends over 14 amino acids. As DNA, the CDR3 is TGTGCCAGCAGCTTGGGCAGGGTGACAGATACGCAGTATTTT. Its translation: CASSLGRVTDTQYF.

The V and J genes are TRBV7-8 and TRBJ2-7; 9 bases agree with TRBD1. The J segment lost 2 bases and the V segment lost 3 bases, leaving 2 bases of the junction unmatched. The CDR3 is made up of 14 amino acids. From germline, CDR1 is SGHVS and CDR2 FQNEAQ. This CDR3 is CASSFRDRAYEQYF. In DNA form, the CDR3 reads TGTGCCAGCAGCTTCCGGGACAGGGCCTACGAGCAGTACTTC.

This clonotype appeared a few times. The V call is TRBV18, the J call TRBJ2-7; 10 positions agree with TRBD2. Germline CDR1 is KGHSH and CDR2 is LQKENI. The trim removed 3 bases at V and 4 bases at J, leaving 3 bases unmatched. The CDR3 totals 14 residues. The CDR3 spells CASSPEREGYEQYF. CDR3 nucleotide sequence: TGTGCCAGCTCACCGGAGCGGGAGGGGTACGAGCAGTACTTC.

The J gene is TRBJ1-1, the V gene TRBV12-3 or TRBV12-4, with 9 positions matching TRBD1. CDR3 length: 13 residues. V shed 6 bases and J 1 base; nucleotides not matched to a gene: 0. The CDR3 spells CASRDRGNTEAFF. The CDR3 DNA is TGTGCCAGCAGGGACAGGGGGAACACTGAAGCTTTCTTT.

This clonotype has a count of ten or more. This rearrangement joins TRBV28 to TRBJ2-3; D not resolved. V was shortened by 7 bases and J by 3 bases, with 20 bases between the two germline ends. Germline V gene data show CDR1 as MDHEN and CDR2 as SYDVKM. There are 16 residues in the CDR3. The chain's CDR3 is CASTSRRGGHTDTQYF. The CDR3 DNA follows: TGTGCCAGCACCTCCCGCCGCGGTGGTCATACAGATACGCAGTATTTT.

This clonotype was observed a single time. The chain uses TRBV24-1 and TRBJ1-1; D is ambiguous. This CDR3 has 12 residues. V was clipped by 4 bases and J by 5 bases, with 7 bases between them. Germline V gene lookup returns CDR1 KGHDR and CDR2 SFDVKD. This chain's CDR3 is CATSDLGTEAFF. The CDR3 bases are TGTGCCACCAGTGACCTGGGGACTGAAGCTTTCTTT.

The CDR3 DNA reads TGTGCCAGCCGGGCGGGAGGGCCCTACGAGCAGTACTTC. Residues: CASRAGGPYEQYF. The V gene is TRBV27, the J gene TRBJ2-7; 9 positions agree with TRBD2. The CDR3 sequence is 13 residues long. CDR1 is MNHEY and CDR2 is SMNVEV in the germline V gene (reference sequence). V shed 8 bases, J shed 2 bases, and the junction held 4 bases outside the gene matches.

This clonotype has at least ten counts. The rearrangement joins TRBV6-6 to TRBJ2-2; D not resolved. The V gene's germline CDR1 is MNHNY and CDR2 SVGAGI (reference sequence). V lost 4 bases to trimming and J lost 4 bases, with 10 bases between them. This CDR3 has 14 residues. CDR3 region: CASSSSEITGELFF. The DNA of the CDR3 is TGTGCCAGCAGTTCAAGCGAGATCACCGGGGAGCTGTTTTTT.

The J gene is TRBJ1-5, the V gene TRBV7-6; D not resolved. This CDR3 comprises 15 residues. Germline assignment: CDR1 SGHVS and CDR2 FNYEAQ. The V end was cut by 1 base, the J end by 2 bases, with 9 bases between. CDR3 amino acids: CASSLDGLGNQPQHF. The CDR3 DNA reads TGTGCCAGCAGCTTAGATGGATTGGGCAATCAGCCCCAGCATTTT.